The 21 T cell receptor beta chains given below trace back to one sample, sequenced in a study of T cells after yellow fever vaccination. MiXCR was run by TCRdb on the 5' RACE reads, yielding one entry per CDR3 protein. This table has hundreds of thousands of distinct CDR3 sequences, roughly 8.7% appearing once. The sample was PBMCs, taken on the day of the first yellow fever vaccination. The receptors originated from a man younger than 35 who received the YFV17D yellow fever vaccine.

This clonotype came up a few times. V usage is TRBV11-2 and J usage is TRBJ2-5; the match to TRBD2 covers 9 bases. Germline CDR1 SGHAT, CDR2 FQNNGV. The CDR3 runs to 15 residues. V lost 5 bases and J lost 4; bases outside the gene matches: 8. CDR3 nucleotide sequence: TGTGCCAGCAGCCCCGCCGCGGGGGGGGGAGAGACCCAGTACTTC. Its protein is CASSPAAGGGETQYF.

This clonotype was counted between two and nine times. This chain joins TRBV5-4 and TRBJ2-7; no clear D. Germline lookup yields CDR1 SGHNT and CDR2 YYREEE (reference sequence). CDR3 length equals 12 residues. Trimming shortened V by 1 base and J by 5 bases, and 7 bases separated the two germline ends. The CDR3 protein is CASSLWANEQYF. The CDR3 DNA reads TGTGCCAGCAGCTTGTGGGCGAACGAGCAGTACTTC.

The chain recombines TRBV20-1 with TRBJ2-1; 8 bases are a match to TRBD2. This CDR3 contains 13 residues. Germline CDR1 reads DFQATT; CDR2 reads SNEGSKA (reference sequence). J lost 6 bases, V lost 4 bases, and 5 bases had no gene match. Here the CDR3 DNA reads TGCAGTGCTAAGGTAGCGGGGCGCAATGAGCAGTTCTTC. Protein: CSAKVAGRNEQFF.

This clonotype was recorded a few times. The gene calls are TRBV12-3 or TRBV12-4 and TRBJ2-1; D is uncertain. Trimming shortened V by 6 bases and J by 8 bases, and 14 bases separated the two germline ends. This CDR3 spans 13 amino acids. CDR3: CASSDHSIDEQFF. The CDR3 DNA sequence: TGTGCCAGCAGCGACCACTCGATAGATGAGCAGTTCTTC.

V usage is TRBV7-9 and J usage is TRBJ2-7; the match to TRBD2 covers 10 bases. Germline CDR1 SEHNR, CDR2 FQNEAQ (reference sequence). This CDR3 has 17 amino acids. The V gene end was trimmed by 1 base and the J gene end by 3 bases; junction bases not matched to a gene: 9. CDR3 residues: CASSLGLAGAGFYEQYF. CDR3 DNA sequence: TGTGCCAGCAGCTTAGGTCTAGCGGGGGCCGGGTTCTACGAGCAGTACTTC.

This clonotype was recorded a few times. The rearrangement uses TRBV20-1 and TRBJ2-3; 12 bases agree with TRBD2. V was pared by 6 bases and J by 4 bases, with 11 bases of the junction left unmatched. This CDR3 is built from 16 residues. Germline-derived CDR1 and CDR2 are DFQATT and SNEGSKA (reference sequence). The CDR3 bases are TGCAGTGCCCCTTTCGGGGCTAGCGGGGGGGCAGATACGCAGTATTTT. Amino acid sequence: CSAPFGASGGADTQYF.

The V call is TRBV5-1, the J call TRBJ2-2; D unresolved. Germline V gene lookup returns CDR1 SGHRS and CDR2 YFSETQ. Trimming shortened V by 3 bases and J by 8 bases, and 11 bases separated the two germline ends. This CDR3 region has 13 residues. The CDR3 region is CASSSDPSGELFF. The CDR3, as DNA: TGCGCCAGCAGCTCCGATCCCTCTGGGGAGCTGTTTTTT.

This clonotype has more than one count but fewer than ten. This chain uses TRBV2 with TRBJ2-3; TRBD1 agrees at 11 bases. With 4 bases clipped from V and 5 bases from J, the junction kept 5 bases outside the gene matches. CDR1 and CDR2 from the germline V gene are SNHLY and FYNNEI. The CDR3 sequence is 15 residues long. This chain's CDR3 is CASSVRTGGGDTQYF. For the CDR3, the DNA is TGTGCCAGCAGTGTACGGACAGGGGGCGGAGATACGCAGTATTTT.

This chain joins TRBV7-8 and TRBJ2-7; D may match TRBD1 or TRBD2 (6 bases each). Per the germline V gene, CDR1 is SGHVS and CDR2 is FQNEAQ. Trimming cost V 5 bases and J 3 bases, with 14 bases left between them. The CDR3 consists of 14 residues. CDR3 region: CASSPGGLYYEQYF. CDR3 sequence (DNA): TGTGCCAGCAGCCCCGGGGGCTTATACTACGAGCAGTACTTC.

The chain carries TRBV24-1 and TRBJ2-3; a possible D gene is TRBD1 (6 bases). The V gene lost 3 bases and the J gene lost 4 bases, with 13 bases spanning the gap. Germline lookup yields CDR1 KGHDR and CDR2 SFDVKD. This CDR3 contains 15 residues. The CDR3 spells CATSDPRRGADTQYF. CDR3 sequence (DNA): TGTGCCACCAGTGATCCCCGCAGGGGAGCAGATACGCAGTATTTT.

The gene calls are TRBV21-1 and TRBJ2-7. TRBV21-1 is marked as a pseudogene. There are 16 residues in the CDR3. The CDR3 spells CASSKVPDRGPYEQYF. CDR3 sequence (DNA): TGTGCCAGCAGCAAAGTGCCGGACAGGGGCCCCTACGAGCAGTACTTC.

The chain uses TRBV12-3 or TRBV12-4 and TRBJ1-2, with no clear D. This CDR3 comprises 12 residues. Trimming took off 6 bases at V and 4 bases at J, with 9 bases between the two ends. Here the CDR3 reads CASSYSFYGYTF. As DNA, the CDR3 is TGTGCCAGCAGCTACAGCTTCTATGGCTACACCTTC.

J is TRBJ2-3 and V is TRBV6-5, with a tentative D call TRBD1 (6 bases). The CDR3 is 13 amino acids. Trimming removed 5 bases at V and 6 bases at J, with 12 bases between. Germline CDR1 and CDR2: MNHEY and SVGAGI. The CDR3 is CASSMGAKDTQYF. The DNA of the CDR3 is TGTGCCAGCAGTATGGGGGCGAAGGATACGCAGTATTTT.

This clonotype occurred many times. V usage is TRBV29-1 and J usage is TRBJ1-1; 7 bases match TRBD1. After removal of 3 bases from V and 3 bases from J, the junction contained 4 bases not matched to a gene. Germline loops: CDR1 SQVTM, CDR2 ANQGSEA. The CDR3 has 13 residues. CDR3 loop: CSVDTGEDTEAFF. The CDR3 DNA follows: TGCAGCGTTGATACAGGGGAGGACACTGAAGCTTTCTTT. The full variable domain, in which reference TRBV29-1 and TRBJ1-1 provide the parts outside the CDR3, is SAVISQKPSRDICQRGTSLTIQCQVDSQVTMMFWYRQQPGQSLTLIATANQGSEATYESGFVIDKFPISRPNLTFSTLTVSNMSPEDSSIYLCSVDTGEDTEAFFGQGTRLTVV.

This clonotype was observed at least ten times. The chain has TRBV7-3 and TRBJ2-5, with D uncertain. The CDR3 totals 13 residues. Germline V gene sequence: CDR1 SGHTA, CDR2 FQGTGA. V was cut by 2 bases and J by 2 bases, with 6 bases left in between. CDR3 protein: CASSLSRQETQYF. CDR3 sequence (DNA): TGTGCCAGCAGCTTATCCAGGCAAGAGACCCAGTACTTC.

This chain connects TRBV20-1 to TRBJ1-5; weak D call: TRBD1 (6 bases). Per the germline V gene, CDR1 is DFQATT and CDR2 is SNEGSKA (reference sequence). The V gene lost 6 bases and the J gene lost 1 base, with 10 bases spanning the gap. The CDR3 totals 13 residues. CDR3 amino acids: CSAPTGSNQPQHF. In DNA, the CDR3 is TGCAGTGCCCCTACAGGGAGCAATCAGCCCCAGCATTTT.

DNA for the CDR3: TGTGCCATCAGTTGGACTAGCGGGGGTAGCTCCTACAATGAGCAGTTCTTC. This encodes CAISWTSGGSSYNEQFF. This chain joins TRBV10-3 and TRBJ2-1; the match to TRBD2 covers 13 bases. The CDR3 runs 17 residues. In germline, CDR1 is ENHRY, CDR2 SYGVKD. V dropped 5 bases and J dropped 0; count of bases not matched to a gene: 4.

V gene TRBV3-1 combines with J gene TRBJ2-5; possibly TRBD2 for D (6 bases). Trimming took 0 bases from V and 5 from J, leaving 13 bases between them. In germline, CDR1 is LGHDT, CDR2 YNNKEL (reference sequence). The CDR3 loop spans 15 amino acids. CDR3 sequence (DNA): TGTGCCAGCAGCCAAGATATGGGGGGAGGCGAGACCCAGTACTTC. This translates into CASSQDMGGGETQYF.

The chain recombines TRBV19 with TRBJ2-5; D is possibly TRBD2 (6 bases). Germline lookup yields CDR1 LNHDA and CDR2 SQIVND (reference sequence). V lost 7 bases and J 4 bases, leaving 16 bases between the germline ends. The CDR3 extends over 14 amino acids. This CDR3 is CASNLGGDLETQYF. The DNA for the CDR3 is TGTGCCAGTAACCTAGGAGGGGACCTAGAGACCCAGTACTTC.

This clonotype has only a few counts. This CDR3 reads CASLREGANQPQHF. The CDR3 nucleotides read TGTGCCAGCTTGAGGGAGGGCGCCAATCAGCCCCAGCATTTT. The chain joins TRBV12-3 or TRBV12-4 to TRBJ1-5; no firm D call. V shed 8 bases and J shed 3 bases, with 14 bases lying between them. CDR3 length: 14 residues.

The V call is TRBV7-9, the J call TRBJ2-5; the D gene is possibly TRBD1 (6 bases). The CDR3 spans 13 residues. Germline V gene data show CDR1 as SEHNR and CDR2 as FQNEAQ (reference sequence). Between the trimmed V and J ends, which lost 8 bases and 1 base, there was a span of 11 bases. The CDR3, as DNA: TGTGCCAGCGCCGACAGGCCCCAAGAGACCCAGTACTTC. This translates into CASADRPQETQYF.